The source of this T cell receptor beta chain is a study of blood T cells in healthy people across ages. Study-wide points: Any changes in expanded clonotypes were possibly confounded, as donor CMV status remained unknown. Age brought a roughly linear fall in TCR beta diversity measured per million T cells. Unsorted PBMCs blocked a conclusive comparison of naive and antigen-experienced cells.

Then a second PCR, running roughly 7 to 11 cycles, was carried out with a sample-barcoded 5' primer and a J-beta primer mix. MiXCR, run by TCRdb on the 5' RACE reads, gives a single entry per CDR3 protein. The profile shows hundreds of thousands of distinct CDR3 sequences, approximately 60% of them singletons. The ends were cut back, 5 bases at V and 3 bases at J, with 28 bases in the middle. The CDR3 covers 19 residues. A few counts support this clonotype. Its specificity is unknown. A minimum of 6 micrograms of total RNA was extracted per sample. V is TRBV12-3 or TRBV12-4 and J is TRBJ2-5; D assignment may be TRBD1 or TRBD2 (5 bases each). Sequencing used blood. The sequence derives from a man aged 35-49 years in good health. As DNA, the CDR3 is TGTGCCAGCAGTACCCCCGGGACCATTAACGAATTCTACGAAGAGACCCAGTACTTC. Amino acid sequence: CASSTPGTINEFYEETQYF.